This is a list of T cell receptor beta chains from one sample in a study of tumor-infiltrating lymphocytes in primary liver carcinoma. TCRdb re-derived calls from the multiplex PCR reads in MiXCR, one entry per CDR3 protein. The repertoire holds tens of thousands of distinct CDR3 sequences, with around 74% as singletons. The source material was liver tumor tissue from sampling region 4. The receptors were sampled from a man aged 40-50 years with primary liver carcinoma and hepatitis B virus infection. CDR3s include the opening cysteine and the closing phenylalanine or tryptophan. Each record gives: clone size, D gene, J gene, V gene, CDR3 protein, CDR3 DNA. A D gene is named only where the DNA matches it firmly. Clone sizes are given selectively: once, few, many, or a class where the clone is expanded.

>.|.|TRBJ1-5|TRBV28
CASSLLKQDRNHAQHF
TGTGCCAGCAGTTTACTTAAACAGGATCGCAATCATGCCCAGCATTTT
>.|TRBD2|TRBJ2-1|TRBV11-1
CASSTPPGGRAFSEHIF
TGTGCCAGCAGCACCCCTCCTGGCGGGAGGGCCTTTAGTGAGCACATCTTC
>.|.|TRBJ1-1|TRBV29-1
CSVRAGWGMDAKAFF
TGCAGCGTTCGGGCGGGGTGGGGAATGGACGCTAAAGCTTTCTTT
>few|.|TRBJ2-7|TRBV10-3
CAIRGPGQGSYEHYF
TGTGCCATCAGGGGTCCGGGGCAGGGATCCTACGAGCATTACTTC
>.|.|TRBJ2-7|TRBV29-1
CSAMTSGAGTLHEQYF
TGCAGCGCTATGACATCTGGGGCCGGCACTCTCCACGAGCAGTACTTC
>.|TRBD2|TRBJ2-5|TRBV5-1
CASSSGGLAGAAETQCF
TGCGCCAGCAGCAGCGGCGGACTAGCGGGAGCTGCAGAGACCCAGTGCTTC
>.|.|TRBJ1-6|TRBV5-6
CTSSPRTPVNSFLHF
TGTACCAGCAGCCCAAGGACTCCAGTGAATTCATTCCTCCACTTT
>.|.|TRBJ1-2|TRBV5-6
CVSSPGKSGYTF
TGCGTCAGCAGCCCCGGGAAATCTGGCTACACCTTC
>.|TRBD1|TRBJ2-2|TRBV7-9
CASSFSGTAANTGEMFF
TGTGCCAGCAGCTTCTCCGGGACAGCCGCGAACACCGGGGAGATGTTTTTT
>.|TRBD1|TRBJ2-2|TRBV28
CVSDRATRELFF
TGTGTCAGCGACAGGGCCACCCGGGAGCTGTTTTTT
>.|.|TRBJ2-6|TRBV4-2
CASSQEASSGAKVPTF
TGTGCCAGCAGCCAAGAAGCAAGCTCAGGGGCCAAGGTCCCGACTTTC
>.|.|TRBJ2-2|TRBV14
CASSPRGQSKTGELFF
TGTGCCAGCAGCCCCAGAGGACAATCCAAGACCGGGGAGCTGTTTTTT
>.|.|TRBJ2-1|TRBV11-2
CASSLDRGGWFYNEQVF
TGTGCCAGCAGCTTAGATAGGGGCGGGTGGTTCTATAATGAGCAGGTCTTC
>.|TRBD1|TRBJ2-3|TRBV20-1
CSVSDGQGGSDTQYF
TGCAGTGTTAGTGATGGACAGGGAGGTTCAGATACGCAGTATTTT
>few|.|TRBJ2-5|TRBV11-2
CASSLVLAGRGETQYF
TGTGCCAGCAGCTTAGTATTGGCGGGACGGGGGGAGACCCAGTACTTC
>many|TRBD1|TRBJ2-1|TRBV27
CASSLDRVGEQFF
TGTGCCAGCAGTCTAGACAGGGTCGGCGAGCAGTTCTTC
>once|.|TRBJ2-7|TRBV28
CASKPAGSSGERYF
TGTGCCAGCAAGCCGGCGGGGTCATCCGGGGAACGGTACTTC
>.|.|TRBJ2-2|TRBV14
CASSPRGQSNTGELLF
TGTGCCAGCAGCCCTAGAGGACAGTCCAACACCGGGGAGCTGTTGTTT
>few|TRBD1|TRBJ2-5|TRBV28
CASRGPTGGRLETQYF
TGTGCCAGCAGGGGACCGACAGGGGGACGACTAGAGACCCAGTACTTC
>.|.|TRBJ2-1|TRBV30
CGWVRLGVSYEQFF
TGTGGCTGGGTAAGGTTGGGTGTCTCCTATGAGCAGTTCTTC
>once|.|TRBJ2-1|TRBV28
CGTPSSSHEQFF
TGTGGCACCCCCTCATCTAGTCACGAGCAGTTCTTC
>medium-sized|.|TRBJ1-3|TRBV10-2
CASKASGNTIYF
TGCGCCAGCAAGGCCTCTGGAAACACCATATATTTT
>few|.|TRBJ2-3|TRBV7-2
CASSLVWPTDTQYF
TGTGCCAGCAGCCTGGTATGGCCCACAGATACGCAGTATTTT
>.|.|TRBJ1-5|TRBV21-1
CASTKAGTAECNQPQHF
TGTGCCAGCACCAAGGCAGGGACAGCCGAATGCAATCAGCCCCAGCATTTT
>few|.|TRBJ2-2|TRBV9
CASSLGQGGGGLFF
TGTGCCAGCAGCCTAGGACAGGGCGGCGGGGGGCTGTTTTTT
>few|.|TRBJ1-2|TRBV6-1
CASTTLLRNYGYTF
TGTGCCAGCACCACGCTCCTTCGGAACTATGGCTACACCTTC
>few|TRBD2|TRBJ2-1|TRBV5-1
CASSPTGLAEQFF
TGCGCGAGCAGCCCGACGGGACTAGCTGAGCAGTTCTTC
>once|.|TRBJ2-3|TRBV7-9
CASSGDMQYF
TGTGCAAGCAGTGGTGATATGCAGTATTTT
>once|.|TRBJ2-7|TRBV11-1
CTSSPDSYKQYF
TGCACCAGCAGCCCAGACAGCTACAAGCAGTACTTC
>.|.|TRBJ2-4|TRBV7-8
CASSPHSSGLAKNIQYF
TGTGCTAGCAGCCCCCATTCCAGCGGGTTAGCCAAAAACATTCAGTACTTC
>.|TRBD2|TRBJ2-2|TRBV5-4
CASCDPELAGIANTGELFF
TGTGCCAGCTGTGATCCGGAACTAGCGGGTATCGCGAACACCGGGGAGCTGTTTTTT
>.|TRBD1|TRBJ2-5|TRBV5-4
CISSGITGGRMETQYF
TGTATCAGCAGCGGAATCACAGGGGGGAGGATGGAGACCCAGTACTTC
>.|.|TRBJ2-7|TRBV21-1
CASGNESGGGGADEQYF
TGTGCCAGCGGCAATGAAAGTGGTGGGGGAGGGGCAGACGAGCAGTACTTC
>.|.|TRBJ2-5|TRBV11-2
CASSPSSIQGTGRETQYF
TGTGCCAGCAGCCCTAGCTCAATCCAGGGTACTGGGCGGGAGACCCAGTACTTC
>.|.|TRBJ1-1|TRBV11-3
CASSTRQWAEAFF
TGTGCCAGCAGCACTCGACAATGGGCTGAAGCCTTCTTT
>.|.|TRBJ2-7|TRBV29-1
CSATSGTGTPYEQYF
TGCAGCGCCACATCTGGGACCGGCACTCCCTACGAGCAGTACTTC
>.|.|TRBJ2-1|TRBV5-8
CASSSWTKGDNEQFF
TGTGCCAGCAGCTCCTGGACTAAAGGTGACAATGAGCAGTTCTTC
>medium-sized|.|TRBJ2-2|TRBV4-3
CASSQVGGTGELFF
TGCGCCAGCAGCCAAGTAGGGGGCACCGGGGAGCTGTTTTTT
>.|TRBD2|TRBJ2-2|TRBV29-1
CSVGTSAANTRELSF
TGCAGCGTTGGGACTAGTGCGGCGAACACCAGGGAGCTGTCTTTT
>few|.|TRBJ1-2|TRBV29-1
CSVVAPTGTQVANYGYTF
TGCAGCGTTGTGGCACCAACAGGAACTCAAGTAGCTAACTATGGCTACACCTTC
>once|.|TRBJ2-7|TRBV7-9
CASSHQDRNYEQYF
TGTGCCAGTAGCCACCAGGACAGAAACTACGAGCAGTACTTC
>.|.|TRBJ2-5|TRBV7-2
CASTSGRSGFETQYF
TGTGCCAGCACCTCTGGACGTAGCGGTTTTGAGACCCAGTACTTC
>.|TRBD2|TRBJ2-1|TRBV28
CASKPAGDLYEQFF
TGTGCCAGCAAGCCAGCGGGGGATTTATATGAGCAGTTCTTC
>.|.|TRBJ2-5|TRBV28
CASNSSTKVGETQYF
TGTGCCAGCAATTCTAGCACAAAAGTAGGAGAGACCCAGTACTTC
>.|.|TRBJ2-7|TRBV11-2
CASSLRWTRENERYF
TGTGCCAGCAGCCTACGATGGACAAGGGAAAACGAGCGGTACTTC
>.|.|TRBJ2-2|TRBV21-1
CARLTGFPNTGELFF
TGTGCCAGGCTCACAGGCTTCCCGAACACCGGGGAGCTGTTTTTT
>few|TRBD1|TRBJ2-5|TRBV10-3
CAISAVQGEETQYF
TGTGCCATCAGTGCGGTACAGGGGGAAGAGACCCAGTACTTC
>.|.|TRBJ1-1|TRBV29-1
CSGSGCWGMNIEAFF
TGTAGCGGGTCAGGGTGCTGGGGAATGAACATTGAAGCTTTCTTT
>.|.|TRBJ2-3|TRBV11-1
CTNSSGGSSVGARTDTQYF
TGTACCAACAGCTCTGGGGGAAGCTCTGTTGGAGCCCGCACAGATACACAGTATTTT
>.|.|TRBJ1-2|TRBV5-1
CTSSLAQGGGYTF
TGCACCAGCAGTTTGGCCCAGGGCGGTGGCTACACCTTC
>.|.|TRBJ1-5|TRBV28
CASSFKGATQSQHF
TGTGCCAGCAGTTTCAAGGGAGCAACTCAGTCCCAGCATTTT
>.|TRBD1|TRBJ2-7|TRBV11-1
CGRGKRSYEQYF
TGTGGCAGGGGGAAGCGATCCTACGAGCAGTACTTC
>medium-sized|TRBD1|TRBJ2-7|TRBV6-1
CASSPSTGTGGDEQYF
TGTGCCAGCAGCCCTTCAACCGGGACAGGGGGCGACGAGCAGTACTTC